This TCR beta chain was sequenced in a study of blood T cells in healthy people across ages (dated by TCRdb to the mid-2010s). General notes on the study: In model experiments, template switching captured roughly one uniquely barcoded TCR beta cDNA molecule for every two T cells. Using deep sequencing normalized with unique cDNA molecular identifiers, the study measured how TCR beta repertoire diversity changes with age. The donors were split into four age groups: young (average about 15 years), middle-aged (39), aged (roughly 68) and long-lived (more than 80). To avoid experimental bias, donors of different ages were distributed randomly across sequencing lanes. Using the same blood draw, the study looked at two additional independent replicas of 1 million unique cDNA reads for two donors, one aged 18 to 30 and the other aged 80 or older.

CDR1 and CDR2, looked up from the germline V gene, are SGHTA and FQGNSA. The CDR3 holds 14 amino acids from the cysteine to the phenylalanine. The kept DNA is CDR3 alone, 42 bases in frame from the first base. The paper's findings and limits, for the study overall: Compared with the aged group, the long-lived group had more naive CD4+ T cells, fewer expanded clones and increased TCR diversity, a pattern suggesting age selection. Conclusive comparison of naive and antigen-experienced compartments was prevented by the profiling of bulk unsorted PBMCs. As age increased, observed TCR beta diversity per million T cells dropped in a roughly linear way, and a significant reduction was already evident by age roughly 36. The percentage of naive T cells measured by flow cytometry correlated strongly with observed TCR beta diversity. Donor CMV infection status was unknown, potentially confounding age-related changes in expanded clonotypes. Estimates of total diversity based on one million sequenced T cells were considered lower bounds and underestimates.

The donors were 40 or so Caucasian individuals from Russia, aged roughly 6 to 95 years, who were systemically healthy. Each donor gave 8 to 10 milliliters of peripheral blood, drawn into EDTA-treated Vacutainer tubes. Ficoll-Paque density-gradient centrifugation was used to isolate PBMCs, with at least 6.5 million per sample. Trizol reagent was used to extract total RNA from PBMCs, with at least 6 micrograms per sample. For every donor, flow cytometry on a PBMC aliquot measured the percentage of naive CD45RAhigh/CD27high T cells. Concerning this clonotype itself: Its target antigen remains unknown. It has no much larger one-base neighbor in the sample; base qualities were not kept.

Library preparation was by 5' RACE. The run used an Illumina HiSeq 2500. A second roughly 6 to 11 cycle PCR used a sample-barcoded 5' primer and a J-beta primer mix. A unique molecular identifier was introduced onto each TCR beta cDNA molecule by a template-switch 5' adaptor carrying 12 random nucleotides. Each sample yielded at least 3 million CDR3-containing paired-end reads. First-strand cDNA was synthesized from all RNA with the Mint cDNA synthesis kit, primed by a TRBC-specific oligonucleotide. Following uracil-DNA glycosylase treatment, a first 18-cycle PCR with universal primers M1SS and BC2_uni_R was performed on all cDNA. The published analysis was carried out like this. Normalization of each sample was performed by random selection of 1 million high-quality reads, each carrying a distinct molecular identifier. Reads with shared molecular identifiers were discarded instead of being binned into consensus sequences. MiTCR, run with a Q25 quality threshold and the strictest error-elimination algorithm, handled CDR3 identification, clonotype clustering and error correction. A nonparametric unseen species model with Euler transformation was used to estimate lower-bound total TCR beta diversity. Clones were called with MiXCR by TCRdb after fastp trimmed the public reads at Q25, and only in-frame beta chains were retained. Every distinct CDR3 protein forms one entry, paired with its most common genes and DNA. TCRdb assigned the V and J calls; the authors' analysis was not used. This sample comprises some 900,000 distinct CDR3 sequences, 45% to 50% of them detected only once. About an eighth of the sample is held by the ten biggest clonotypes.

The receptor comes from a young man in good health. The sequence links TRBV7-2 to TRBJ2-5; the D region may be TRBD1 or TRBD2, each matching 5 bases equally. The better agreement between TRBJ2-7 and the DNA end casts doubt on the J call. The material sequenced was blood. The CDR3 has the sequence CASSVVPGTGEQYF. The DNA sequence is as follows: TGTGCCAGCAGCGTAGTTCCGGGGACCGGCGAGCAGTACTTC.